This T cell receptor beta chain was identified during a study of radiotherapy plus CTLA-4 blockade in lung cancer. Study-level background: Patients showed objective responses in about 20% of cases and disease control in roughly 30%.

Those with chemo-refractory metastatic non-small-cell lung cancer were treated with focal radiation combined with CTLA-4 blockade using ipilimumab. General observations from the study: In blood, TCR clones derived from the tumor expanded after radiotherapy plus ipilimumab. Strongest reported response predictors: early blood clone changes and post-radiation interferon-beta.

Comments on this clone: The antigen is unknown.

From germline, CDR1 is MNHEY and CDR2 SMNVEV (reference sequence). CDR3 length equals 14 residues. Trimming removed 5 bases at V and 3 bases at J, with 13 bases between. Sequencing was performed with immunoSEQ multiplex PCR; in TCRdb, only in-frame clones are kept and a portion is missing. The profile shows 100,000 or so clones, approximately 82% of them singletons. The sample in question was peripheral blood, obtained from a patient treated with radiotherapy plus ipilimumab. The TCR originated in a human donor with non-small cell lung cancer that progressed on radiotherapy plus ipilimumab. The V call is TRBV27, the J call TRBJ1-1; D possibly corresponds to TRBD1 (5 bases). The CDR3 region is CASSPMGGYTEAFF. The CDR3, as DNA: TGTGCCAGCAGTCCCATGGGGGGGTACACTGAAGCTTTCTTT.